This T cell receptor (beta chain) emerged from a study of cytomegalovirus exposure and HLA in healthy donors. The PCR contained 60 Vbeta and 13 Jbeta primers. Data came from immunoSEQ multiplex PCR; TCRdb stores just in-frame clones and leaves some out. This table has fewer than 250,000 clones, roughly four fifths appearing once. Per germline, CDR1 SGHNT and CDR2 YYREEE (reference sequence). The CDR3 extends over 17 amino acids. V shed 4 bases, J shed 0 bases, and the junction held 7 bases outside the gene matches. The chain recombines TRBV5-4 with TRBJ2-1, with 10 bases fitting TRBD2. The sequence derives from a woman aged 30 to 39 in good health and CMV-seropositive. Sequenced input: PBMCs. CDR3 in amino acids: CASSTRSSGSSYNEQFF. CDR3 nucleotides: TGTGCCAGCAGCACGCGTTCTAGCGGGAGCTCCTACAATGAGCAGTTCTTC.